The 26 T cell receptor beta chains below come from one sample, sequenced in a study of shared clonotypes between healthy human individuals. Data came from immunoSEQ multiplex PCR; TCRdb stores just in-frame clones and leaves some out. The sample carries around 99,000 clones, 60% to 75% recorded once. Sequences were obtained from memory CD8+ T cells sorted from blood. Stated subset: CD45RO+ cells pooled with CCR7-negative TemRA cells. The source of these receptors is a young man in good health.

The chain has TRBV7-2 and TRBJ2-1, with 7 bases matching TRBD2. This CDR3 is built from 15 residues. Germline V gene sequence: CDR1 SGHTA, CDR2 FQGNSA. The V and J ends lost 2 bases and 9 bases, in that order; junction bases with no gene match: 10. The CDR3 DNA follows: TGTGCCAGCAGCTTACAGGCGGGAGCGGTTGGTGAGCAGTTCTTC. Translation gives CASSLQAGAVGEQFF.

CDR3 DNA sequence: TGTGCCAGCAGCCAAGTTGGAAGCGGGAGGGAAAACGAGCAGTACTTC. This translates into CASSQVGSGRENEQYF. This chain uses TRBV4-2 with TRBJ2-7; 10 positions match TRBD2. The germline V gene has CDR1 LGHNA and CDR2 YNFKEQ. The J segment lost 5 bases and the V segment lost 1 base, leaving 8 bases of the junction unmatched. This CDR3 is 16 amino acids long.

The J gene is TRBJ2-4, the V gene TRBV18; 11 bases agree with TRBD1. V lost 0 bases to trimming and J lost 9 bases; unmatched junction nucleotides: 7. Germline-derived CDR1 and CDR2 are KGHSH and LQKENI. CDR3 length equals 16 residues. The DNA for the CDR3 is TGTGCCAGCTCACCACCCCGCGGACAGGGGGCTACCATTCAGTACTTC. It specifies CASSPPRGQGATIQYF.

This chain uses TRBV7-9 with TRBJ2-1, with 10 bases lining up with TRBD2. CDR3 size: 16 residues. With V trimmed by 2 bases and J by 7 bases, 8 bases remained unmatched. Germline lookup yields CDR1 SEHNR and CDR2 FQNEAQ (reference sequence). The CDR3 DNA sequence: TGTGCCAGCAGCTTACGGTCTAGCGGGAGTCGGAATGAGCAGTTCTTC. Amino acid sequence: CASSLRSSGSRNEQFF. The full variable domain, with the rest looked up from reference TRBV7-9 and TRBJ2-1, is DTGVSQNPRHKITKRGQNVTFRCDPISEHNRLYWYRQTLGQGPEFLTYFQNEAQLEKSRLLSDRFSAERPKGSFSTLEIQRTEQGDSAMYLCASSLRSSGSRNEQFFGPGTRLTVL.

This clone was recorded only once. The chain has TRBV25-1 and TRBJ2-1; 9 bases line up with TRBD1. CDR1 is MGHDK, CDR2 SYGVNS, per germline. V gave up 8 bases and J gave up 4 bases; unmatched junction bases: 6. CDR3 size: 14 residues. The CDR3 sequence: CASERTGEYNEQFF. The CDR3 region has the DNA TGTGCCAGCGAACGGACAGGGGAGTACAATGAGCAGTTCTTC.

This clone showed up many times. The V gene is TRBV7-9, the J gene TRBJ2-1; 9 nucleotides line up with TRBD1. V gave up 4 bases and J gave up 9 bases; unmatched junction bases: 13. Germline V lookup: CDR1 SEHNR, CDR2 FQNEAQ (reference sequence). The CDR3 extends over 16 amino acids. CDR3 sequence: CASSSASGTGYFEQFF. The CDR3 DNA reads as TGTGCCAGCAGCTCGGCTTCCGGGACAGGGTATTTTGAGCAGTTCTTC.

This clone showed up just a few times. The chain carries TRBV4-3 and TRBJ2-1; 9 bases fit TRBD2. V gave up 0 bases and J gave up 8 bases; unmatched junction bases: 8. CDR1 is LGHNA, CDR2 YSLEER, per germline. The CDR3 totals 16 residues. CDR3 amino acids: CASSQEFAGGPDEQFF. CDR3 DNA sequence: TGCGCCAGCAGCCAAGAGTTTGCGGGAGGGCCCGATGAGCAGTTCTTC.

This chain connects TRBV9 to TRBJ1-1; TRBD1 is a possible D gene (5 bases). The V end lost 4 bases, the J end lost 4 bases, and 26 bases lay between the germline ends. The CDR3 extends over 18 amino acids. Germline V lookup: CDR1 SGDLS, CDR2 YYNGEE. CDR3 DNA sequence: TGTGCCAGCAGCCCGAGAGAGGGGACTAGGAGGGGCAGCACTGAAGCTTTCTTT. Protein product: CASSPREGTRRGSTEAFF.

The chain combines TRBV28 with TRBJ2-5, with unresolved D. Matching the DNA end better, TRBJ2-7 makes the J call doubtful. From germline, CDR1 is MDHEN and CDR2 SYDVKM. The CDR3 covers 12 residues. CDR3 coding DNA: TGTGCCAGCAGTTTCCAGGACTACGAGCAGTACTTC. It is translated as CASSFQDYEQYF.

The genes are TRBV11-2 and TRBJ1-1; 10 nucleotides match TRBD1. Germline-derived CDR1 and CDR2 are SGHAT and FQNNGV. The V segment lost 2 bases and the J segment 1 base; nucleotides outside the gene matches: 4. The CDR3 loop spans 16 amino acids. This CDR3 is CASSLRQGAGNTEAFF. The CDR3 DNA follows: TGTGCCAGCAGCTTAAGACAGGGGGCCGGGAACACTGAAGCTTTCTTT.

The chain recombines TRBV6-1 with TRBJ1-1, with a possible D match to TRBD1 (5 bases). Germline CDR1 MNHNS, CDR2 SASEGT. This CDR3 region has 14 residues. V was trimmed by 11 bases and J by 4 bases, leaving 20 bases between them. DNA for the CDR3: TGTGCCGCCCCACGGGGGGGGGTCGTCACTGAAGCTTTCTTT. This codes for CAAPRGGVVTEAFF.

The V call is TRBV10-3, the J call TRBJ2-7, with 8 positions matching TRBD2. This CDR3 is built from 15 residues. After removal of 6 bases from V and 3 bases from J, the junction contained 10 bases not matched to a gene. In germline, CDR1 is ENHRY, CDR2 SYGVKD. CDR3 amino acids: CAISPNSGTYYEQYF. CDR3 bases: TGTGCCATCAGCCCGAATAGCGGGACCTACTACGAGCAGTACTTC.

This clone was detected many times. The CDR3 loop is CSVNPGTSVVVDTQYF. The CDR3 DNA is TGCAGCGTTAATCCCGGGACTAGTGTTGTGGTAGATACGCAGTATTTT. The rearrangement uses TRBV29-1 and TRBJ2-3, with TRBD2 matching over 8 bases. Trimming cost V 5 bases and J 5 bases; bases outside gene matches: 15. This CDR3 is built from 16 residues. Germline V gives CDR1 SQVTM, CDR2 ANQGSEA.

This clone was seen repeatedly, ten times or more. The J gene is TRBJ1-5, the V gene TRBV10-3, with D unclear. CDR1 and CDR2 from the germline V gene are ENHRY and SYGVKD. The V end was cut by 0 bases, the J end by 1 base, with 7 bases between. There are 15 residues in the CDR3. The CDR3 bases are TGTGCCATCAGTGAGTCGAGGCAGAGCAATCAGCCCCAGCATTTT. Translated, it gives CAISESRQSNQPQHF.

The gene calls are TRBV30 and TRBJ2-7; TRBD1 agrees at 7 bases. CDR1 is GTSNPN and CDR2 is SVGIG in the germline V gene (reference sequence). V lost 5 bases to trimming and J lost 1 base; unmatched junction nucleotides: 11. This CDR3 comprises 15 residues. The CDR3 DNA is TGTGCCTGGGTTCCGGGACAGTCGCCTTCCTACGAGCAGTACTTC. Translation gives CAWVPGQSPSYEQYF.

This CDR3 reads CAWSAGGYGYTF. The CDR3 region has the DNA TGTGCCTGGAGTGCAGGGGGCTATGGCTACACCTTC. V gene TRBV30 combines with J gene TRBJ1-2; 7 bases are a match to TRBD1. The length of the CDR3 is 12 residues. Germline V lookup: CDR1 GTSNPN, CDR2 SVGIG (reference sequence). The trim removed 1 base at V and 4 bases at J, leaving 0 bases unmatched.

The V gene is TRBV4-2, the J gene TRBJ2-1; 7 bases line up with TRBD1. The J segment lost 2 bases and the V segment lost 2 bases, leaving 6 bases of the junction unmatched. The germline gives CDR1 LGHNA, CDR2 YNFKEQ. CDR3 size: 16 residues. The CDR3 region has the DNA TGTGCCAGCAGCCAACGGACCAGGGGGACCTACAATGAGCAGTTCTTC. Translation gives CASSQRTRGTYNEQFF.

The chain recombines TRBV13 with TRBJ1-5; D unclear. Germline CDR1 is PRHDT and CDR2 is FYEKMQ (reference sequence). Trimming cost V 7 bases and J 1 base, with 8 bases left between them. The CDR3 runs 13 residues. The CDR3 sequence is CASTLGSNQPQHF. CDR3 nucleotides: TGTGCCAGCACCTTGGGGAGCAATCAGCCCCAGCATTTT. The complete variable domain, with remaining parts taken from reference TRBV13 and TRBJ1-5, reads AAGVIQSPRHLIKEKRETATLKCYPIPRHDTVYWYQQGPGQDPQFLISFYEKMQSDKGSIPDRFSAQQFSDYHSELNMSSLELGDSALYFCASTLGSNQPQHFGDGTRLSIL.

V gene TRBV6-5 combines with J gene TRBJ2-3, with D perhaps TRBD2 (6 bases). Looked up from germline, CDR1 is MNHEY and CDR2 is SVGAGI. The germline V and J ends were trimmed by 6 bases and 6 bases, with 7 bases remaining between them. The CDR3 spans 11 residues. The CDR3 nucleotides read TGTGCCAGCAGCCGGGGGGATACGCAGTATTTT. It encodes CASSRGDTQYF.

The chain couples TRBV29-1 to TRBJ2-1; D may be TRBD1 (6 bases). This CDR3 has 14 residues. Germline CDR1 and CDR2: SQVTM and ANQGSEA. Deletions cut 8 bases from V and 7 bases from J, with 21 bases between. CDR3 bases: TGCAGCTCCGAGGGAATAGCAGGGGAGAATGAGCAGTTCTTC. As protein: CSSEGIAGENEQFF.

The chain is built from TRBV14 and TRBJ2-2; D is unresolved. CDR3 size: 13 residues. Germline assignment: CDR1 SGHDN and CDR2 FVKESK. V was clipped by 0 bases and J by 3 bases, with 2 bases between them. The CDR3 loop reads CASSQEYTGELFF. As DNA, the CDR3 is TGTGCCAGCAGCCAAGAATACACCGGGGAGCTGTTTTTT.

This clone was observed a few times. In nucleotides, the CDR3 is TGTGCCAGCAGTGACGGGGGAGAAACCGGGGAGCTGTTTTTT. This codes for CASSDGGETGELFF. V and J are TRBV6-4 and TRBJ2-2; D is perhaps TRBD1 or TRBD2 (5 bases each). This CDR3 contains 14 residues. The V end lost 2 bases, the J end lost 5 bases, and 9 bases lay between the germline ends. CDR1 MRHNA and CDR2 SNTAGT come from the germline V gene.

This clone appeared many times. The chain couples TRBV11-2 to TRBJ2-7; no clear D. The CDR3 runs to 13 residues. Germline V gives CDR1 SGHAT, CDR2 FQNNGV. V was pared by 5 bases and J by 2 bases, with 10 bases between. The CDR3 DNA reads as TGTGCCAGCAGCATCGGGCCGACCTACGAGCAGTACTTC. As protein: CASSIGPTYEQYF.

Here the CDR3 reads CASSVGGIGNQPQHF. Here the CDR3 DNA reads TGTGCCAGCAGCGTAGGGGGGATCGGCAATCAGCCCCAGCATTTT. This chain joins TRBV9 and TRBJ1-5; TRBD1 might be the D (5 bases). V lost 0 bases to trimming and J lost 2 bases, with 9 bases between them. Germline CDR1 and CDR2: SGDLS and YYNGEE. The CDR3 runs to 15 residues.

This clone was observed a handful of times. J is TRBJ2-1 and V is TRBV6-5; the D gene is possibly TRBD1 (6 bases). Germline assignment: CDR1 MNHEY and CDR2 SVGAGI. This CDR3 contains 14 residues. Trimming left V 9 bases short and J 9 bases short, with 21 bases between. The CDR3 loop reads CARGGRGFVGEQFF. The CDR3 coding sequence is TGTGCCAGGGGTGGCAGGGGATTTGTAGGTGAGCAGTTCTTC.

The CDR3 loop reads CASSEPPDVTQYF. The CDR3 coding sequence is TGTGCCAGTAGTGAACCCCCCGATGTGACCCAGTACTTC. The J gene is TRBJ2-5, the V gene TRBV19; D gene uncertain. V was pared by 5 bases and J by 7 bases, with 14 bases between. CDR1 is LNHDA and CDR2 is SQIVND in the germline V gene (reference sequence). The CDR3 runs to 13 residues.